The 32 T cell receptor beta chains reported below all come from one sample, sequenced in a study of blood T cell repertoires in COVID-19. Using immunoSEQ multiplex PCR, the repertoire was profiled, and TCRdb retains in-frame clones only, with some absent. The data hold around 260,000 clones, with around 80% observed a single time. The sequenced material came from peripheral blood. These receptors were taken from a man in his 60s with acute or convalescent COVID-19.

The CDR3 spells CASSLGRWDSYGYTF. CDR3 DNA: TGCGCCAGCAGCTTGGGTAGATGGGACAGCTATGGCTACACCTTC. The chain employs TRBV5-1 and TRBJ1-2, with 7 bases matching TRBD1. V trimming: 0 bases; J trimming: 4 bases; junction bases outside the gene matches: 6. The CDR3 is 15 amino acids. Germline CDR1 reads SGHRS; CDR2 reads YFSETQ.

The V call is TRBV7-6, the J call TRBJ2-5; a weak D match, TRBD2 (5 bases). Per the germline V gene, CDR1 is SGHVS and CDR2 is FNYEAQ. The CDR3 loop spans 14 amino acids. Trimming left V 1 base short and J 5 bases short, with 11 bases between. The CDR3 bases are TGTGCCAGCAGCTTAGAGGACCGGAGGGAGACCCAGTACTTC. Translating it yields CASSLEDRRETQYF.

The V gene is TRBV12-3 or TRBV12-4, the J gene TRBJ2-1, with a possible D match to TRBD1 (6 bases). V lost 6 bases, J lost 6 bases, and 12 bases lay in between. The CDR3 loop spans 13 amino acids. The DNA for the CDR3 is TGTGCCAGCAGCCCCGGACAGCCCAATGAGCAGTTCTTC. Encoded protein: CASSPGQPNEQFF.

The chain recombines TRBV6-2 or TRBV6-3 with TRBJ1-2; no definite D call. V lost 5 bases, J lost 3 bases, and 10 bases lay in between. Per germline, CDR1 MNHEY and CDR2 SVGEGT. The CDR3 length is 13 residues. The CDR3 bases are TGTGCCAGCAGTCGCGCCACGGACTATGGCTACACCTTC. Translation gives CASSRATDYGYTF.

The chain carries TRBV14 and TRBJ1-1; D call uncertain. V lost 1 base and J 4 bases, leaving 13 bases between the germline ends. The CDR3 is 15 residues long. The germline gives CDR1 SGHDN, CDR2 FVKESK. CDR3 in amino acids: CASSQVTGGSTEAFF. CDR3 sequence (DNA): TGTGCCAGCAGCCAAGTGACGGGCGGGTCCACTGAAGCTTTCTTT.

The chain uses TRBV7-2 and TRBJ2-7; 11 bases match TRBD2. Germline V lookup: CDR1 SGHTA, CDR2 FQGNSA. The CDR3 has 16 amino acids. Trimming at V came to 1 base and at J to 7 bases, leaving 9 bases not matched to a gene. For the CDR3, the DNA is TGTGCCAGCAGCTTAGAGAGTAGCGGGGGGGCCCGGGAGCAGTACTTC. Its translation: CASSLESSGGAREQYF.

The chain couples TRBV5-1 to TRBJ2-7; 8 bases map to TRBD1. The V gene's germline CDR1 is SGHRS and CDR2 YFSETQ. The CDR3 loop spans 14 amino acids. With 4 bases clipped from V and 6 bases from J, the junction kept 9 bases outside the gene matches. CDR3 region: CASSPGQVAGEQYF. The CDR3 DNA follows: TGCGCCAGCAGCCCGGGACAGGTGGCAGGCGAGCAGTACTTC. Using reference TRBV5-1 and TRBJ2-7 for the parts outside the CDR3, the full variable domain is KAGVTQTPRYLIKTRGQQVTLSCSPISGHRSVSWYQQTPGQGLQFLFEYFSETQRNKGNFPGRFSGRQFSNSRSEMNVSTLELGDSALYLCASSPGQVAGEQYFGPGTRLTVT.

CDR3 DNA: TGTGCCAGCAGTCCCGCCCTGGGCATGCAAAACATTCAGTACTTC. It translates to CASSPALGMQNIQYF. The chain carries TRBV28 and TRBJ2-4; D not resolved. CDR1 and CDR2 (germline): MDHEN, SYDVKM. V lost 5 bases to trimming and J lost 5 bases, with 16 bases between them. The CDR3 contains 15 residues.

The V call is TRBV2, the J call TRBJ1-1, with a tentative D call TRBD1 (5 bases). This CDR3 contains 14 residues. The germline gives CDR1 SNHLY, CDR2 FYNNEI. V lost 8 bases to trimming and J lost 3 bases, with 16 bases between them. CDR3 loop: CASLRSPGDTEAFF. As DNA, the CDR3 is TGTGCCAGCCTTAGAAGCCCGGGGGACACTGAAGCTTTCTTT. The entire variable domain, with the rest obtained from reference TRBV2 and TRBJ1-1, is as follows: EPEVTQTPSHQVTQMGQEVILRCVPISNHLYFYWYRQILGQKVEFLVSFYNNEISEKSEIFDDQFSVERPDGSNFTLKIRSTKLEDSAMYFCASLRSPGDTEAFFGQGTRLTVV.

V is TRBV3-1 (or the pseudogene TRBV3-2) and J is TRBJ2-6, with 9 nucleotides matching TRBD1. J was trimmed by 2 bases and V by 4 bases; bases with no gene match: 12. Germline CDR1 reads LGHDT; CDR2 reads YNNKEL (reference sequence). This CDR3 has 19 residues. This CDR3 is CASSPNFGTGITGANVLTF. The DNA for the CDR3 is TGTGCCAGCAGCCCTAATTTTGGGACAGGGATAACTGGGGCCAACGTCCTGACTTTC.

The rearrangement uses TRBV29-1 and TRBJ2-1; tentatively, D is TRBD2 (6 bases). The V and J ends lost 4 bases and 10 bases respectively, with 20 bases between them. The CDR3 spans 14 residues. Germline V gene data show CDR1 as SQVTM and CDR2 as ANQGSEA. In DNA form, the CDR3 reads TGCAGCGTTGTGGGCAGCGGCGGTGGACTAGAGCAGTTCTTC. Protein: CSVVGSGGGLEQFF.

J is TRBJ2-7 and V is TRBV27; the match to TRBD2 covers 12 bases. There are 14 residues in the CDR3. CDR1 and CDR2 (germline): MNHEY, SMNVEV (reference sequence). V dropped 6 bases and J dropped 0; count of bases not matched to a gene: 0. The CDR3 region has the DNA TGTGCCAGCAGACTAGCGGGAGGCTCCTACGAGCAGTACTTC. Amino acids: CASRLAGGSYEQYF.

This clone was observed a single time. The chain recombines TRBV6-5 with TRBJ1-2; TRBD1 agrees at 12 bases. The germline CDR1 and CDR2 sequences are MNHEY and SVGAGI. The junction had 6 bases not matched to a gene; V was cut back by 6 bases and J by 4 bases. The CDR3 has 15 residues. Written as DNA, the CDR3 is TGTGCCAGCAGGGGACAGGGGGCAGTGAGCTATGGCTACACCTTC. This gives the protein CASRGQGAVSYGYTF.

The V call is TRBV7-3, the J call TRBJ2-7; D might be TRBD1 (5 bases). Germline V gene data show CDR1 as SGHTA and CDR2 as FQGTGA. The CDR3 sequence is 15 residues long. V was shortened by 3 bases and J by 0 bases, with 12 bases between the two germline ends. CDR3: CASSLGQRSSYEQYF. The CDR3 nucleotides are TGTGCCAGCAGCTTGGGGCAGAGGAGCTCCTACGAGCAGTACTTC.

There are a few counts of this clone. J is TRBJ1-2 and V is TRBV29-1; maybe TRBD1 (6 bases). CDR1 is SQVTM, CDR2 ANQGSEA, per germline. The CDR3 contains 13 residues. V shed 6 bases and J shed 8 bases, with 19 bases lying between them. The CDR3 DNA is TGCAGCGTCTCGGGACATGAAGGTTCAGGCTACACCTTC. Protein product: CSVSGHEGSGYTF.

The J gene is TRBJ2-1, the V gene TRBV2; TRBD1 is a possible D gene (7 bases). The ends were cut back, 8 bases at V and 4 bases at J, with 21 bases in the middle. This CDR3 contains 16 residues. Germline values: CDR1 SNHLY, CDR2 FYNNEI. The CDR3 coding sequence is TGTGCCAGCTTGGGCCAGGGGGGACGGAGTTACAATGAGCAGTTCTTC. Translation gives CASLGQGGRSYNEQFF.

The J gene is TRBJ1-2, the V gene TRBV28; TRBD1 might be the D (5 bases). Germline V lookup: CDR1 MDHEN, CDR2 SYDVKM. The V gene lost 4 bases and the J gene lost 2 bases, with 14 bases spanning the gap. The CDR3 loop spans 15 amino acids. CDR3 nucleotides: TGTGCCAGCAGTTACCCAGGGCTCCCCAACTATGGCTACACCTTC. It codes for CASSYPGLPNYGYTF.

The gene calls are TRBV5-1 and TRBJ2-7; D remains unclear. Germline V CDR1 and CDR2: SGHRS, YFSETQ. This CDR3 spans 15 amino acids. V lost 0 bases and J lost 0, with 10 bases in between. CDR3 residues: CASSLGLLSSYEQYF. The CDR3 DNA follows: TGCGCCAGCAGCTTGGGTCTTCTAAGCTCCTACGAGCAGTACTTC. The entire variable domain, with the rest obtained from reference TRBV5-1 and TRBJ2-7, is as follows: KAGVTQTPRYLIKTRGQQVTLSCSPISGHRSVSWYQQTPGQGLQFLFEYFSETQRNKGNFPGRFSGRQFSNSRSEMNVSTLELGDSALYLCASSLGLLSSYEQYFGPGTRLTVT.

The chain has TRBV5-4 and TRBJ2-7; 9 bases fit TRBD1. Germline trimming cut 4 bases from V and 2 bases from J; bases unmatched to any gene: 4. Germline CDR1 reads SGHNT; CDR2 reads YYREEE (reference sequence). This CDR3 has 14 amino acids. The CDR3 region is CASSRTGETYEQYF. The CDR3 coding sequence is TGTGCCAGCAGCCGGACAGGGGAGACCTACGAGCAGTACTTC.

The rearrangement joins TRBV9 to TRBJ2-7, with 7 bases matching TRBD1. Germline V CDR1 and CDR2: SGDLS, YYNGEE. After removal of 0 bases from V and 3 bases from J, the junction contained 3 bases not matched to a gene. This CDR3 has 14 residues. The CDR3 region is CASSVDQGDYEQYF. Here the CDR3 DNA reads TGTGCCAGCAGCGTAGATCAGGGGGACTACGAGCAGTACTTC.

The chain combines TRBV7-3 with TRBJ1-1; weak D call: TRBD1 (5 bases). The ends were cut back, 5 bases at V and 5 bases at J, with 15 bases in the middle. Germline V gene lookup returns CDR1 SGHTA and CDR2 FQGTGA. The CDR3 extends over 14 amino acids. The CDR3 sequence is CASSPQVGGTEAFF. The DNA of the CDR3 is TGTGCCAGCAGCCCACAGGTTGGGGGGACTGAAGCTTTCTTT.

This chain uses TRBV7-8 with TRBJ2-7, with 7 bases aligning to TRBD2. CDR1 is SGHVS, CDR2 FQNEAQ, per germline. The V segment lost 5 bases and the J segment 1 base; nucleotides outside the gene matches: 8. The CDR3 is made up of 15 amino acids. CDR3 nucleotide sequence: TGTGCCAGCAGCCCAAAAGCGGGGCTGTCCTACGAGCAGTACTTC. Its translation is CASSPKAGLSYEQYF.

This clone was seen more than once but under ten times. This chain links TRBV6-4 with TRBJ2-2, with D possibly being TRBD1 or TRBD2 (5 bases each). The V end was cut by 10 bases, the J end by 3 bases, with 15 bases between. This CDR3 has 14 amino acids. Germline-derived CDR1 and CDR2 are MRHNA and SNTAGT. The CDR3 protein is CATREYRDTGELFF. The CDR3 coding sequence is TGTGCCACCAGGGAGTACCGGGACACCGGGGAGCTGTTTTTT.

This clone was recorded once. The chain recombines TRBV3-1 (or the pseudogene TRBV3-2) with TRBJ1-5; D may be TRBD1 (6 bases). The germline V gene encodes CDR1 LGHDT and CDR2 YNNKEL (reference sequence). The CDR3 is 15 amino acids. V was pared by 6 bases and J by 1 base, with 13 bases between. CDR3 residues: CASSQTGQSNQPQHF. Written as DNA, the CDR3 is TGTGCCAGCAGTCAGACAGGCCAGAGCAATCAGCCCCAGCATTTT.

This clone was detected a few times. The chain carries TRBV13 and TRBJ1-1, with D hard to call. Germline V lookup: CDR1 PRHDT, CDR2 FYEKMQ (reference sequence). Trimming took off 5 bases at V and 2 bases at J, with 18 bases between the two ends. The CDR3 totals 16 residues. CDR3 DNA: TGTGCCAGCAGCACTCCAGACCGGGAAGGAAACACTGAAGCTTTCTTT. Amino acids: CASSTPDREGNTEAFF.

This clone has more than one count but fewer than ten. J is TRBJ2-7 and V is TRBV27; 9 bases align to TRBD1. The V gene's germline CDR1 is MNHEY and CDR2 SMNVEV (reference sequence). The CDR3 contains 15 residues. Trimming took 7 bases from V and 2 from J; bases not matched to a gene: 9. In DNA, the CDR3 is TGTGCCAGCATGACTATGGGGACAGGGACCTACGAGCAGTACTTC. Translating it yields CASMTMGTGTYEQYF.

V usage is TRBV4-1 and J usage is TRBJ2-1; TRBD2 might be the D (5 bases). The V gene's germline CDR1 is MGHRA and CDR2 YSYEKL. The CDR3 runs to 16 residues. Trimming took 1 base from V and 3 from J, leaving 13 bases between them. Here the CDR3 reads CASSQVFRRNYNEQFF. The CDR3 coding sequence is TGCGCCAGCAGCCAAGTATTTAGGAGGAACTACAATGAGCAGTTCTTC.

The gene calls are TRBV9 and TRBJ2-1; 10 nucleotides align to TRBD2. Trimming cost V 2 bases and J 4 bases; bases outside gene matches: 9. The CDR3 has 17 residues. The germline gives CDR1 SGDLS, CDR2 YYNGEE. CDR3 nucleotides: TGTGCCAGCAGCGTTCCGACCCGGACTAGCGGTTACAATGAGCAGTTCTTC. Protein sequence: CASSVPTRTSGYNEQFF.

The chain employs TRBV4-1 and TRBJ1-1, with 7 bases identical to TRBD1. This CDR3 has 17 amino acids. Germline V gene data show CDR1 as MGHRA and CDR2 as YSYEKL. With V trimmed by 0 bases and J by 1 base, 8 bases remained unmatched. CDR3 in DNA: TGCGCCAGCAGCCAAGATCTCAACAGGGGTGGGAACACTGAAGCTTTCTTT. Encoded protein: CASSQDLNRGGNTEAFF.

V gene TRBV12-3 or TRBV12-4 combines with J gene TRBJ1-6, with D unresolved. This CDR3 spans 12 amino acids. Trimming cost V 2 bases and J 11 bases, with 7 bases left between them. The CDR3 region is CASSLPGAPLHF. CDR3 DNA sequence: TGTGCCAGCAGTTTACCGGGAGCACCCCTCCACTTT.

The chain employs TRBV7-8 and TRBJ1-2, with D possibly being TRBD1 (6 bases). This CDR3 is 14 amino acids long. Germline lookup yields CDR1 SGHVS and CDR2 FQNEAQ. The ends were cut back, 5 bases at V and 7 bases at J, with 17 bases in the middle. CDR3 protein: CASSLAGVLSGYTF. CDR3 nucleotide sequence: TGTGCCAGCAGCCTCGCAGGGGTCTTGAGTGGCTACACCTTC.

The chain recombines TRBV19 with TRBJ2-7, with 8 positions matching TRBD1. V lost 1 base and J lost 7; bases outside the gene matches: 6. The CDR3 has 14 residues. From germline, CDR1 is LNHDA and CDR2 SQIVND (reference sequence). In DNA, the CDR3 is TGTGCCAGTAGTATAGGGTCAGGGGGCGGAGAGCAGTACTTC. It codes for CASSIGSGGGEQYF. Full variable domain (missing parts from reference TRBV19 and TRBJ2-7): DGGITQSPKYLFRKEGQNVTLSCEQNLNHDAMYWYRQDPGQGLRLIYYSQIVNDFQKGDIAEGYSVSREKKESFPLTVTSAQKNPTAFYLCASSIGSGGGEQYFGPGTRLTVT.